The text below deals with one T cell receptor beta chain. The source of the sample is a study of T cell changes during pregnancy in multiple sclerosis. Measured with immunoSEQ multiplex PCR; TCRdb has only the in-frame clones, and not every one. The sample shows some 100,000 clones, almost 95% of them seen only once. The trim removed 0 bases at V and 6 bases at J, leaving 6 bases unmatched. CDR1 is MNHNS, CDR2 SASEGT, per germline. The CDR3 sequence is 15 residues long. The source is a female donor with multiple sclerosis, enrolled in a pregnancy study. The gene calls are TRBV6-1 and TRBJ2-7; 9 nucleotides agree with TRBD2. Sequenced material: peripheral blood, taken before pregnancy. CDR3 nucleotide sequence: TGTGCCAGCAGTGAAGCAGCTAGCGGGGCTTTCGAGCAGTACTTC. It is translated as CASSEAASGAFEQYF.